The 16 T cell receptor beta chains given below trace back to one sample, sequenced in a study of molecular identifiers for immune sequencing clone quantification. TCRdb re-called the PCR reads with MiXCR, one entry per CDR3 protein. The sample has 550,000 to 750,000 distinct CDR3 sequences; 15% to 20% are singletons. Sequenced input: naive CD8+ T cells from blood, with Jurkat cell RNA spiked in. Subset indicated: FACS-sorted CD8+CD4-CCR7+CD45RA+ naive T cells. These receptors all come from a human donor in good health. Some libraries in this study had Jurkat cell RNA spiked in.

This clonotype appeared once. At one end the junction does not follow the germline gene, possibly because of a read error. The V gene is TRBV28, the J gene TRBJ1-5, with 8 bases that match TRBD1. Per the germline V gene, CDR1 is MDHEN and CDR2 is SYDVKM. The CDR3 loop spans 15 amino acids. The CDR3 nucleotides are TGTGCCAGCAGTTTCGGACAGGGTAGCAATCAGTCCCAGCATTTT. As protein: CASSFGQGSNQSQHF.

This clonotype was counted many times. This sequence joins TRBV7-6 and TRBJ2-1, with D possibly TRBD2 on 6 matching bases. The CDR3 extends over 14 amino acids. Between the trimmed V and J ends, which lost 5 bases and 6 bases, there was a span of 14 bases. From germline, CDR1 is SGHVS and CDR2 FNYEAQ. The CDR3 region has the DNA TGTGCCAGCAGCACACGACTAGGACCCAATGAGCAGTTCTTC. Its protein product is CASSTRLGPNEQFF.

This clonotype came up many times. The chain couples TRBV28 to TRBJ1-5, with D hard to call. There are 15 residues in the CDR3. From germline, CDR1 is MDHEN and CDR2 SYDVKM. Deletions cut 3 bases from V and 7 bases from J, with 16 bases between. CDR3 in DNA: TGTGCCAGCAGTTTTGGGGTGGCAGCAGTGCAGCCCCAGCATTTT. It yields the protein CASSFGVAAVQPQHF.

This chain joins TRBV9 and TRBJ2-7, with 7 bases fitting TRBD2. Germline lookup yields CDR1 SGDLS and CDR2 YYNGEE. The ends lost 4 bases at V and 1 base at J; junction bases unmatched: 11. The CDR3 is 16 residues long. The CDR3 spells CASSSPSGEGSYEQYF. The CDR3 nucleotides read TGTGCCAGCAGCTCCCCAAGCGGGGAGGGTTCCTACGAGCAGTACTTC.

Comments on this clonotype: This could be a read error, since a much larger clone is one nucleotide away. The chain uses TRBV5-1 and TRBJ2-3; 12 bases map to TRBD2. Germline CDR1 and CDR2: SGHRS and YFSETQ. Germline trimming cut 0 bases from V and 1 base from J; bases unmatched to any gene: 3. This CDR3 is built from 17 residues. Here the CDR3 reads CASSLVLAGGGTDTQYF. The CDR3 DNA follows: TGCGCCAGCAGCTTGGTGCTAGCGGGGGGGGGCACAGATACGCAGTATTTT.

This rearrangement joins TRBV7-8 to TRBJ1-1; D is possibly TRBD1 (6 bases). V dropped 5 bases and J dropped 7 bases, with 20 bases sitting between them. The length of the CDR3 is 15 residues. CDR1 and CDR2 from the germline V gene are SGHVS and FQNEAQ. The CDR3 DNA reads TGTGCCAGCAGCGCACGGTCGAGGGGGGCCGATGAAGCTTTCTTT. Translated, it gives CASSARSRGADEAFF.

Of note for this clonotype: This sequence may be a read error, since a much larger clone differs from it by one base. The CDR3 does not end in the conserved phenylalanine or tryptophan, so this is likely a read error. The V call is TRBV27, the J call TRBJ2-7; no reliable D call. This CDR3 has 10 amino acids. The germline V gene encodes CDR1 MNHEY and CDR2 SMNVEV (reference sequence). The CDR3 DNA follows: TGTGTTTTCCCGGTTTACGAGCAGTACCTC. It specifies CVFPVYEQYL.

This clonotype was observed at least ten times. The V and J genes are TRBV29-1 and TRBJ1-5; D uncertain. Trimming took 0 bases from V and 2 from J, leaving 17 bases between them. Germline V lookup: CDR1 SQVTM, CDR2 ANQGSEA. The CDR3 is made up of 17 amino acids. The chain's CDR3 is CSVEDLLGSRGNQPQHF. The DNA for the CDR3 is TGCAGCGTTGAAGATCTTTTGGGGTCTAGGGGCAATCAGCCCCAGCATTTT.

At least ten counts were recorded for this clonotype. V usage is TRBV5-5 and J usage is TRBJ1-4; TRBD1 is a possible D gene (5 bases). Germline assignment: CDR1 SGHKS and CDR2 YYEKEE (reference sequence). Trimming took off 4 bases at V and 0 bases at J, with 13 bases between the two ends. The CDR3 extends over 16 amino acids. CDR3 in amino acids: CASSPAGRTTNEKLFF. The CDR3 bases are TGTGCCAGCAGCCCCGCGGGACGGACAACTAATGAAAAACTGTTTTTT.

At least ten counts were recorded for this clonotype. J is TRBJ2-2 and V is TRBV13, with no clear D. Germline values: CDR1 PRHDT, CDR2 FYEKMQ (reference sequence). V was cut by 6 bases and J by 1 base, with 15 bases left in between. The CDR3 runs 16 residues. In DNA form, the CDR3 reads TGTGCCAGCAGGGGCGTCTTGTTAGGGAACACCGGGGAGCTGTTTTTT. It codes for CASRGVLLGNTGELFF.

This clonotype was detected a few times. V usage is TRBV5-8 and J usage is TRBJ2-3; D is possibly TRBD1 or TRBD2 (5 bases each). The germline CDR1 and CDR2 sequences are SGHTS and YDEGEE. Trimming stripped 0 bases from V and 2 bases from J, with 16 bases between. The CDR3 loop spans 17 amino acids. The CDR3 loop reads CASSLEEGREFTDTQYF. The DNA for the CDR3 is TGTGCCAGCAGCTTGGAAGAGGGCAGGGAGTTCACAGATACGCAGTATTTT.

This clonotype came up a few times. The chain couples TRBV10-1 to TRBJ2-3, with 8 bases that match TRBD2. This CDR3 has 15 amino acids. Germline V gives CDR1 WNHNN, CDR2 SYGVQD (reference sequence). With V trimmed by 2 bases and J by 4 bases, 5 bases remained unmatched. Here the CDR3 reads CASSETGGEADTQYF. CDR3 sequence (DNA): TGCGCCAGCAGTGAGACCGGGGGGGAGGCAGATACGCAGTATTTT.

This clonotype was observed a few times. The chain couples TRBV4-3 to TRBJ2-1; 8 bases are shared with TRBD1. V gave up 4 bases and J gave up 6 bases; unmatched junction bases: 5. Germline CDR1 reads LGHNA; CDR2 reads YSLEER. This CDR3 has 14 residues. CDR3 region: CASSPWTGFNEQFF. CDR3 DNA sequence: TGCGCCAGCAGCCCGTGGACAGGGTTCAATGAGCAGTTCTTC.

The sample holds many counts of this clonotype. The V gene is TRBV6-1, the J gene TRBJ1-5; unclear D gene. The V end lost 4 bases, the J end lost 0 bases, and 13 bases lay between the germline ends. The CDR3 is 16 residues long. Germline V gives CDR1 MNHNS, CDR2 SASEGT. CDR3 coding DNA: TGTGCCAGCAGTGGGAAAGCTGTCTATAGCAATCAGCCCCAGCATTTT. This encodes CASSGKAVYSNQPQHF.

The chain recombines TRBV27 with TRBJ2-1; 16 nucleotides line up with TRBD2. Germline CDR1 MNHEY, CDR2 SMNVEV (reference sequence). The trim removed 1 base at V and 7 bases at J, leaving 4 bases unmatched. The CDR3 sequence is 17 residues long. CDR3 DNA: TGTGCCAGCAGTTTATTGGGACTAGCGGGGGGGTTGAATGAGCAGTTCTTC. It specifies CASSLLGLAGGLNEQFF.

This clonotype has ten or more counts. The chain has TRBV7-9 and TRBJ1-5, with D unclear. Germline CDR1 is SEHNR and CDR2 is FQNEAQ (reference sequence). V was shortened by 4 bases and J by 4 bases, with 5 bases between the two germline ends. The CDR3 extends over 12 amino acids. The CDR3 is CASSSNNQPQHF. DNA of the CDR3: TGTGCCAGCAGCTCAAATAATCAGCCCCAGCATTTT.